The 21 T cell receptor beta chains below come from one sample, sequenced in a study of patients and donors after allogeneic stem cell transplantation. In TCRdb, the RT-PCR reads were re-called with MiXCR into one record per CDR3 protein. The sample lists hundreds of thousands of distinct CDR3 sequences, roughly 17% seen once, with less than 8.5% in the top ten. Sequencing was performed on blood, either unsorted or a sorted T cell fraction (not recorded which). These receptors were obtained from a human donor who was either an allogeneic HSCT recipient or a stem cell or donor lymphocyte infusion donor (not recorded which). It is not recorded whose cells these are; they may come from a transplant donor.

This chain connects TRBV15 to TRBJ2-1; the D is unclear. The CDR3 loop spans 13 amino acids. V lost 0 bases to trimming and J lost 11 bases, with 11 bases between them. Germline-derived CDR1 and CDR2 are LNHNV and YYDKDF (reference sequence). CDR3 sequence: CATSREPYSQQFF. The CDR3 DNA reads as TGTGCCACCAGCAGAGAGCCGTACTCTCAGCAGTTCTTC.

The rearrangement links TRBV6-1 to TRBJ2-1, with 14 nucleotides matching TRBD2. In germline, CDR1 is MNHNS, CDR2 SASEGT. There are 15 residues in the CDR3. V dropped 6 bases and J dropped 8; count of bases not matched to a gene: 6. CDR3 nucleotide sequence: TGTGCCAGCAGACCGACTAGCGGGAGGGTCTATGAGCAGTTCTTC. It translates to CASRPTSGRVYEQFF.

This clonotype was counted a few times. V and J are TRBV2 and TRBJ2-1; D gene ambiguous. The germline CDR1 and CDR2 sequences are SNHLY and FYNNEI. The CDR3 consists of 15 residues. V lost 5 bases and J lost 1, with 12 bases in between. CDR3 nucleotides: TGTGCCAGCAGTCCCCGATCTAGGTCCTACAATGAGCAGTTCTTC. Encoded protein: CASSPRSRSYNEQFF.

This clonotype was found many times. The chain's CDR3 is CSALEPFTEAFF. The CDR3 region has the DNA TGCAGCGCCCTGGAACCGTTCACTGAAGCTTTCTTT. The genes are TRBV29-1 and TRBJ1-1; D not resolved. Germline-derived CDR1 and CDR2 are SQVTM and ANQGSEA. The CDR3 has 12 residues. The ends were cut back, 7 bases at V and 4 bases at J, with 13 bases in the middle.

This clonotype came up once. The chain combines TRBV2 with TRBJ2-2, with TRBD2 matching over 8 bases. CDR1 and CDR2 (germline): SNHLY, FYNNEI. Trimming took 8 bases from V and 4 from J; bases not matched to a gene: 9. The CDR3 loop spans 15 amino acids. The CDR3 here is CASDQRELGTGELFF. CDR3 DNA sequence: TGTGCCAGCGACCAGCGGGAGTTGGGCACCGGGGAGCTGTTTTTT.

This clonotype turned up a few times. V is TRBV19 and J is TRBJ1-5; D remains unclear. From germline, CDR1 is LNHDA and CDR2 SQIVND (reference sequence). Trimming stripped 8 bases from V and 6 bases from J, with 14 bases between. The CDR3 runs 13 residues. The CDR3 coding sequence is TGTGCCAGTCGAGAGACGGGGTTTCAGCCCCAGCATTTT. It yields the protein CASRETGFQPQHF.

This clonotype was detected only a few times. This chain uses TRBV24-1 with TRBJ2-3; 9 positions match TRBD1. J gave up 10 bases and V 4 bases, and 14 bases lay outside the gene matches. This CDR3 is 16 amino acids long. CDR1 is KGHDR, CDR2 SFDVKD, per germline. CDR3 in DNA: TGTGCCACCAGTGACCGACGACAGGGGGGCCCGAACGCGCAGTATTTT. Translation: CATSDRRQGGPNAQYF.

This clonotype showed up just a few times. The chain combines TRBV10-3 with TRBJ2-5; TRBD1 matches 10 bases. The CDR3 is made up of 13 amino acids. J gave up 7 bases and V 8 bases, and 7 bases lay outside the gene matches. Germline V CDR1 and CDR2: ENHRY, SYGVKD. This CDR3 is CAIGGQGEGTQYF. The CDR3 bases are TGTGCCATCGGAGGACAGGGGGAAGGGACCCAGTACTTC.

This clonotype was seen a handful of times. The gene calls are TRBV6-5 and TRBJ2-7; D gene uncertain. Germline CDR1 MNHEY, CDR2 SVGAGI. Deletions cut 0 bases from V and 6 bases from J, with 12 bases between. CDR3 size: 14 residues. CDR3 loop: CASSYSSQSGEQYF. CDR3 coding DNA: TGTGCCAGCAGTTACTCGTCACAATCGGGCGAGCAGTACTTC.

On this clonotype: A much larger clone sits a single nucleotide away, making a read error possible. The CDR3 carries no conserved terminal phenylalanine or tryptophan, so it likely arises from a read error. The V and J genes are TRBV10-3 and TRBJ2-1; 10 bases fit TRBD1. The CDR3 has 16 residues. Germline CDR1 ENHRY, CDR2 SYGVKD. Trimming at V came to 4 bases and at J to 2 bases, leaving 5 bases not matched to a gene. The CDR3 DNA is TGTGCCATCAGTGGAGGGGGGACAGGGGCCTACAATGAGCAGTTCCTC. Protein: CAISGGGTGAYNEQFL.

In this sample, this clonotype turned up a few times. The chain uses TRBV5-1 and TRBJ2-2, with 10 bases matching TRBD1. This CDR3 has 17 residues. Germline CDR1 and CDR2: SGHRS and YFSETQ. J lost 0 bases, V lost 0 bases, and 2 bases had no gene match. CDR3 region: CASSLGTGGSNTGELFF. The CDR3 DNA reads as TGCGCCAGCAGCTTGGGGACAGGGGGATCGAACACCGGGGAGCTGTTTTTT.

This clonotype was observed a handful of times. The chain has TRBV12-3 or TRBV12-4 and TRBJ1-2; TRBD1 is a possible D gene (5 bases). V dropped 2 bases and J dropped 2 bases, with 9 bases sitting between them. There are 14 residues in the CDR3. CDR3 region: CASSLYGGNYGYTF. The CDR3 bases are TGTGCCAGCAGTTTATATGGGGGAAACTATGGCTACACCTTC.

This clonotype was detected a few times. The junction shows a germline mismatch at one end, possibly a read error. The chain uses TRBV5-1 and TRBJ1-1; D remains unclear. The CDR3 totals 14 residues. CDR1 is SGHRS and CDR2 is YFSETQ in the germline V gene. CDR3 amino acids: CASSLKSVNTEAFF. The CDR3 DNA sequence: TGCGCCAGCAGCCTGAAGTCGGTGAATACTGAAGCTTTCTTT.

The chain couples TRBV12-3 or TRBV12-4 to TRBJ1-6; D is possibly TRBD1 (5 bases). The V and J ends lost 5 bases and 10 bases respectively, with 15 bases between them. CDR3 length equals 14 residues. CDR3 bases: TGTGCCAGCAGTCCCTTGGGAGGGGAATCACCCCTCCACTTT. Encoded protein: CASSPLGGESPLHF.

The sample holds a few counts of this clonotype. The J gene is TRBJ2-2, the V gene TRBV6-1, with D perhaps being TRBD1 or TRBD2 (6 bases each). The CDR3 is 15 residues long. The V gene's germline CDR1 is MNHNS and CDR2 SASEGT. Trimming removed 6 bases from V and 4 bases from J, with 15 bases in between. As DNA, the CDR3 is TGTGCCAGCAGAGGCGGGACACTTATCACCGGGGAGCTGTTTTTT. Translated, it gives CASRGGTLITGELFF.

The rearrangement joins TRBV7-6 to TRBJ1-3; D uncertain. Germline V lookup: CDR1 SGHVS, CDR2 FNYEAQ. Trimming stripped 0 bases from V and 2 bases from J, with 14 bases between. CDR3 length: 17 amino acids. DNA for the CDR3: TGTGCCAGCAGCTTAGCGCACGGGAGCTTAGCTGGAAACACCATATATTTT. Protein product: CASSLAHGSLAGNTIYF.

This clonotype showed up just a few times. V is TRBV18 and J is TRBJ2-7; D gene unclear. There are 14 residues in the CDR3. Germline-derived CDR1 and CDR2 are KGHSH and LQKENI. V was pared by 3 bases and J by 8 bases, with 17 bases between. CDR3 bases: TGTGCCAGCTCACCTGAGACGGTTACTACGAAGCAGTACTTC. Translation gives CASSPETVTTKQYF.

V usage is TRBV6-1 and J usage is TRBJ2-1, with 7 nucleotides matching TRBD1. CDR1 MNHNS and CDR2 SASEGT come from the germline V gene. Trimming removed 3 bases from V and 4 bases from J; junction bases left unmatched: 6. CDR3 length: 15 residues. The CDR3 reads CASSDRDRSYNEQFF. The CDR3 coding sequence is TGTGCCAGCAGTGACCGGGACAGATCTTACAATGAGCAGTTCTTC.

This clonotype was recorded a few times. The chain recombines TRBV24-1 with TRBJ2-7, with 10 nucleotides matching TRBD1. CDR1 KGHDR and CDR2 SFDVKD come from the germline V gene. The junction had 7 bases not matched to a gene; V was cut back by 4 bases and J by 2 bases. The CDR3 covers 16 residues. CDR3 nucleotide sequence: TGTGCCACCAGTGAATCTCCGGGACAGGGGCCCTACGAGCAGTACTTC. The encoded protein is CATSESPGQGPYEQYF.

This clonotype was recorded many times. This chain connects TRBV15 to TRBJ2-1; TRBD2 aligns across 11 bases. The CDR3 is made up of 15 amino acids. CDR1 is LNHNV, CDR2 YYDKDF, per germline (reference sequence). The V gene end was trimmed by 0 bases and the J gene end by 6 bases; junction bases not matched to a gene: 1. CDR3 DNA: TGTGCCACCAGCAGAGACCTAGCGGGGGGCAATGAGCAGTTCTTC. It codes for CATSRDLAGGNEQFF.

V usage is TRBV21-1 and J usage is TRBJ1-2. TRBV21-1 corresponds to a pseudogene. The CDR3 length is 14 residues. In DNA, the CDR3 is TGTGCCAGCAGCCAGGGAGGATTCGGCTATGGCTACACCTTC. Its translation: CASSQGGFGYGYTF.